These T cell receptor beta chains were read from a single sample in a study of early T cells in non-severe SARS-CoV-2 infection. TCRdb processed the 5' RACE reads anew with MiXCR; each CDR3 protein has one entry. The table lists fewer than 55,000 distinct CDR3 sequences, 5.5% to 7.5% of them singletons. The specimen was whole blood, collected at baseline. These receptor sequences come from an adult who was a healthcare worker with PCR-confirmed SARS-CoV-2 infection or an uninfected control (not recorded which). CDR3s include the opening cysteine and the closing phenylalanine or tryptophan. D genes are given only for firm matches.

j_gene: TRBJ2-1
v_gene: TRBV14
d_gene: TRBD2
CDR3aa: CASSQADLAGVADEQFF

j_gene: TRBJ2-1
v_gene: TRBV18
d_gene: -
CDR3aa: CASSPIRNNEQFF

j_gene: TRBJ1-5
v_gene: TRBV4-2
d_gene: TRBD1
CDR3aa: CASSQDEGTGSQPQHF

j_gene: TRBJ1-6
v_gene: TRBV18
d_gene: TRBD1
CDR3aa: CASSPTGGVNSPLHF

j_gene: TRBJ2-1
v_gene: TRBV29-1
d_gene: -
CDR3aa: CSVGRGYNEQFF

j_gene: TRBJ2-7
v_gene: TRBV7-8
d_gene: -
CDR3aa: CASSLADSYEQYF

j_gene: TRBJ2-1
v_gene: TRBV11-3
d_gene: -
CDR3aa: CASSPPPDYNEQFF

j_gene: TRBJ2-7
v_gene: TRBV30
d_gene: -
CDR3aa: CAFRGELSEQYF

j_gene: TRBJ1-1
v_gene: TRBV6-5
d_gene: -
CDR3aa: CASSTDWEWNTEAFF

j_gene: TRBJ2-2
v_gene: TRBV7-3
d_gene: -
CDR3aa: CASREGTGELFF

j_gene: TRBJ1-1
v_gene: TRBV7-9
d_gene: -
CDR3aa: CASSLTGSEAFF

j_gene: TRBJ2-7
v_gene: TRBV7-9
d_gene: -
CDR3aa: CASSSPRPGGYEQYF

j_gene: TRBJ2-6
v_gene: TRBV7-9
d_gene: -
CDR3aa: CASTDAGANVLTF

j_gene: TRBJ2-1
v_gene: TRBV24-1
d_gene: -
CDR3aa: CATSDYGTQEFF

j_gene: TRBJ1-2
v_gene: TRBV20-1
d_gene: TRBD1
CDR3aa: CSARITGGDYGYTF

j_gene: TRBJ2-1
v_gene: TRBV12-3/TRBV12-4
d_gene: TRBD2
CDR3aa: CASSISGTSETEFF

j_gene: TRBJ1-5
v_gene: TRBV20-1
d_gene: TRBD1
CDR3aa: CSAPRQGGQPQHF